Sequencing of this T cell receptor (beta chain) was carried out in a study of blood T cell repertoires in COVID-19. Looked up from germline, CDR1 is LNHDA and CDR2 is SQIVND (reference sequence). This CDR3 region has 17 residues. The J segment lost 3 bases and the V segment lost 7 bases, leaving 11 bases of the junction unmatched. Assay used: immunoSEQ multiplex PCR; TCRdb lists only in-frame clones, some missing. The repertoire includes about 190,000 clones, more than 65% of them detected once, and about 15% sits in the top ten. This chain joins TRBV19 and TRBJ1-4; 10 nucleotides agree with TRBD1. The sequencing sample was made of PBMCs or T cells enriched from blood (not recorded which). The clonotype originates from a woman between 45 and 60 years old with acute COVID-19. The CDR3 loop reads CASTKHRQGAPNEKLFF. CDR3 in DNA: TGTGCCAGTACCAAGCACCGACAGGGGGCGCCTAATGAAAAACTGTTTTTT.